This T cell receptor beta chain was profiled in a study of shared clonotypes between healthy human individuals. Data came from immunoSEQ multiplex PCR; TCRdb stores just in-frame clones and leaves some out. The data contain around 2.5 million clones, more than 85% of them singletons. A few counts support this clone. The germline gives CDR1 SGHRS, CDR2 YFSETQ. With 7 bases removed from V and 1 base from J, the gap between germline ends came to 8 bases. The CDR3 length is 12 residues. The receptor's source is a man between 18 and 35 years old in good health. Some clones in this sample may be carry-over from other donors' samples. The J gene is TRBJ1-2, the V gene TRBV5-1; D uncertain. Sequencing used naive CD4+ T cells from PBMCs. As for subset: CD45RA+ positively selected. The CDR3 is CASRQDNYGYTF. The CDR3 region has the DNA TGCGCCAGCCGTCAGGATAACTATGGCTACACCTTC.